The 28 T cell receptor beta chains below all came from one sample that was sequenced in a study of cytomegalovirus exposure and HLA in healthy donors. PCR was performed using 60 Vbeta and 13 Jbeta primers. TCRdb keeps only in-frame clones here, not all; method: immunoSEQ multiplex PCR. The sample includes 150,000 to 200,000 clones, approximately 71% of them seen just once. Sequencing input: PBMCs. Receptors originate from a woman in her 40s in good health and CMV-seropositive.

The chain uses TRBV6-1 and TRBJ2-7, with a possible D match to TRBD2 (7 bases). CDR1 and CDR2 (germline): MNHNS, SASEGT. V dropped 4 bases and J dropped 1 base, with 20 bases sitting between them. The CDR3 spans 17 residues. As DNA, the CDR3 is TGTGCCAGCAGTGTCACAAGGGGGGGACCTTCTTCCTACGAGCAGTACTTC. It specifies CASSVTRGGPSSYEQYF.

This clone showed up just once. This chain connects TRBV19 to TRBJ2-4; maybe TRBD1 (7 bases). V was shortened by 5 bases and J by 2 bases, with 19 bases between the two germline ends. The length of the CDR3 is 17 residues. Germline assignment: CDR1 LNHDA and CDR2 SQIVND (reference sequence). The CDR3 region has the DNA TGTGCCAGTAGTCTTGACGGGCAGGGGGGACCCAAAAACATTCAGTACTTC. Amino acids: CASSLDGQGGPKNIQYF.

The chain combines TRBV19 with TRBJ2-5; D might be TRBD2 (7 bases). The CDR3 consists of 16 residues. Deletions cut 4 bases from V and 1 base from J, with 16 bases between. From germline, CDR1 is LNHDA and CDR2 SQIVND (reference sequence). The CDR3 DNA is TGTGCCAGTAGTAGGGGAGGGGGAGGGACCCAAGAGACCCAGTACTTC. Amino acids: CASSRGGGGTQETQYF.

This clone occurred once. The CDR3 DNA sequence: TGTGCCAGTAGTATTAGACGGGGATTAGGGCCCCAGCATTTT. As protein: CASSIRRGLGPQHF. V gene TRBV19 combines with J gene TRBJ1-5, with no clear D. Trimming stripped 3 bases from V and 9 bases from J, with 15 bases between. The CDR3 spans 14 residues. Germline loops: CDR1 LNHDA, CDR2 SQIVND (reference sequence). The full variable domain, rest sourced from reference TRBV19 and TRBJ1-5, is DGGITQSPKYLFRKEGQNVTLSCEQNLNHDAMYWYRQDPGQGLRLIYYSQIVNDFQKGDIAEGYSVSREKKESFPLTVTSAQKNPTAFYLCASSIRRGLGPQHFGDGTRLSIL.

The CDR3 DNA follows: TGTGCCAGCAGTCTCACCCCTAGCAGATCCTATAATTCACCCCTCCACTTT. It encodes CASSLTPSRSYNSPLHF. The chain couples TRBV27 to TRBJ1-6; D is undetermined. The CDR3 totals 17 residues. V lost 5 bases, J lost 1 base, and 15 bases lay in between. Germline-derived CDR1 and CDR2 are MNHEY and SMNVEV (reference sequence).

The chain employs TRBV15 and TRBJ1-4, with D perhaps matching TRBD1 (6 bases). V was clipped by 0 bases and J by 3 bases, with 14 bases between them. Looked up from germline, CDR1 is LNHNV and CDR2 is YYDKDF (reference sequence). The CDR3 loop spans 17 amino acids. CDR3 sequence (DNA): TGTGCCACCAGCAGAGAAGGGGGAGTTGGAGCTAATGAAAAACTGTTTTTT. This codes for CATSREGGVGANEKLFF.

The chain couples TRBV7-7 to TRBJ2-1, with D possibly TRBD1 on 9 matching bases. Germline values: CDR1 SSHAT, CDR2 FNYEAQ (reference sequence). The CDR3 has 11 residues. CDR3 in DNA: TGTGCTAGCGGGACAGGGAATGAGCAGTTCTTC. Protein product: CASGTGNEQFF.

This clone has a handful of counts. This chain links TRBV2 with TRBJ2-3; TRBD2 is a possible D gene (6 bases). V dropped 4 bases and J dropped 11 bases, with 16 bases sitting between them. Germline CDR1 SNHLY, CDR2 FYNNEI. The CDR3 length is 13 residues. The CDR3 loop reads CASSAGTVNKQYF. CDR3 sequence (DNA): TGTGCCAGCAGTGCCGGGACTGTTAATAAGCAGTATTTT.

The chain combines TRBV21-1 with TRBJ2-7; TRBD1 is the table's D call and was not checked against the DNA. TRBV21-1 is deemed a pseudogene. The CDR3 loop spans 12 amino acids. CDR3 DNA: TGTGCCAGCAGCAAAACAGGCTACGAGCAGTACTTC. It translates to CASSKTGYEQYF.

This clone was seen a handful of times. The V gene is TRBV19, the J gene TRBJ2-1; TRBD2 matches 9 bases. The germline gives CDR1 LNHDA, CDR2 SQIVND (reference sequence). The J segment lost 15 bases and the V segment lost 1 base, leaving 7 bases of the junction unmatched. The CDR3 spans 13 residues. The CDR3 reads CASSIAAGTSPFF. CDR3 sequence (DNA): TGTGCCAGTAGTATAGCTGCCGGGACTAGCCCGTTCTTC.

The genes are TRBV6-5 and TRBJ2-5; TRBD1 is a possible D gene (5 bases). The V and J ends lost 2 bases and 5 bases respectively, with 15 bases between them. There are 15 residues in the CDR3. Germline CDR1 and CDR2: MNHEY and SVGAGI. The CDR3 bases are TGTGCCAGCAGTTACCTCCCAGGGATAGAGGAGACCCAGTACTTC. Its protein is CASSYLPGIEETQYF.

V and J are TRBV11-2 and TRBJ2-1, with 12 bases identical to TRBD1. V trimming: 6 bases; J trimming: 8 bases; junction bases outside the gene matches: 11. Germline V gene data show CDR1 as SGHAT and CDR2 as FQNNGV. The CDR3 is 16 residues long. The CDR3 DNA follows: TGTGCCAGCAGTAAACATGGGACAGGGGGCTTGGATGAGCAGTTCTTC. Its protein is CASSKHGTGGLDEQFF.

The chain employs TRBV2 and TRBJ1-4; D unresolved. There are 13 residues in the CDR3. Between the trimmed V and J ends, which lost 5 bases and 8 bases, there was a span of 12 bases. Germline V lookup: CDR1 SNHLY, CDR2 FYNNEI. This CDR3 reads CASSSRRGEKLFF. Here the CDR3 DNA reads TGTGCCAGCAGTAGCCGACGGGGAGAAAAACTGTTTTTT.

The chain is built from TRBV18 and TRBJ1-1, with no clear D. Trimming cost V 2 bases and J 0 bases, with 7 bases left between them. Germline values: CDR1 KGHSH, CDR2 LQKENI. The CDR3 is 14 amino acids. CDR3 loop: CASSPNAVNTEAFF. The CDR3 nucleotides are TGTGCCAGCTCACCAAATGCAGTGAACACTGAAGCTTTCTTT.

The gene calls are TRBV7-3 and TRBJ1-1; D is possibly TRBD1 (6 bases). V dropped 4 bases and J dropped 1 base, with 16 bases sitting between them. The germline V gene encodes CDR1 SGHTA and CDR2 FQGTGA. The CDR3 extends over 16 amino acids. The CDR3, as DNA: TGTGCCAGCAGCTCGATGAGCGGGACATCGAACACTGAAGCTTTCTTT. Residues: CASSSMSGTSNTEAFF.

V and J are TRBV6-6 and TRBJ2-7; tentatively, D is TRBD1 (7 bases). The V gene's germline CDR1 is MNHNY and CDR2 SVGAGI (reference sequence). CDR3 size: 14 residues. The ends were cut back, 7 bases at V and 6 bases at J, with 19 bases in the middle. In nucleotides, the CDR3 is TGTGCCAGCATCATAGGACAGGAGGGAGCCGAGCAGTACTTC. Protein product: CASIIGQEGAEQYF.

The V gene is TRBV13, the J gene TRBJ2-3, with 8 bases aligning to TRBD2. The V gene's germline CDR1 is PRHDT and CDR2 FYEKMQ (reference sequence). Trimming at V came to 7 bases and at J to 0 bases, leaving 3 bases not matched to a gene. This CDR3 is built from 14 residues. In nucleotides, the CDR3 is TGTGCCAGCACCACTAGCGGCAGCACAGATACGCAGTATTTT. This gives the protein CASTTSGSTDTQYF.

The table lists this clone with a few counts. The J gene is TRBJ2-7, the V gene TRBV19, with unresolved D. The V gene's germline CDR1 is LNHDA and CDR2 SQIVND (reference sequence). This CDR3 is 11 amino acids long. Trimming removed 3 bases at V and 7 bases at J, with 7 bases between. The CDR3 loop reads CASSIGWEQYF. CDR3 coding DNA: TGTGCCAGTAGTATCGGGTGGGAGCAGTACTTC.

V gene TRBV30 combines with J gene TRBJ1-1; TRBD1 aligns across 11 bases. Trimming took 4 bases from V and 4 from J; bases not matched to a gene: 8. CDR1 is GTSNPN, CDR2 SVGIG, per germline (reference sequence). The CDR3 spans 15 residues. CDR3 sequence: CAWNEIGTGGTEAFF. CDR3 DNA: TGTGCCTGGAATGAAATCGGGACAGGGGGCACTGAAGCTTTCTTT.

The gene calls are TRBV11-2 and TRBJ2-2, with no clear D. CDR1 and CDR2 from the germline V gene are SGHAT and FQNNGV. V was trimmed by 3 bases and J by 13 bases, leaving 9 bases between them. This CDR3 spans 11 amino acids. The CDR3 is CASSLLPGLFF. CDR3 coding DNA: TGTGCCAGCAGCTTGCTGCCAGGGCTGTTTTTT.

V is TRBV5-1 and J is TRBJ2-7; 11 bases map to TRBD2. Germline V CDR1 and CDR2: SGHRS, YFSETQ. The CDR3 extends over 16 amino acids. The trim removed 1 base at V and 2 bases at J, leaving 5 bases unmatched. The CDR3 bases are TGCGCCAGCAGCTTGACGACTAGCGGGACAACCTACGAGCAGTACTTC. Amino acid sequence: CASSLTTSGTTYEQYF. The full variable domain, in which reference TRBV5-1 and TRBJ2-7 provide the parts outside the CDR3, is KAGVTQTPRYLIKTRGQQVTLSCSPISGHRSVSWYQQTPGQGLQFLFEYFSETQRNKGNFPGRFSGRQFSNSRSEMNVSTLELGDSALYLCASSLTTSGTTYEQYFGPGTRLTVT.

The V call is TRBV28, the J call TRBJ2-1; 7 nucleotides agree with TRBD1. V lost 3 bases to trimming and J lost 1 base; unmatched junction nucleotides: 6. The CDR3 covers 16 residues. Germline CDR1 MDHEN, CDR2 SYDVKM. CDR3 sequence: CASSFSGQVSYNEQFF. The CDR3 DNA reads TGTGCCAGCAGTTTCAGTGGACAGGTGTCCTACAATGAGCAGTTCTTC.

The chain is built from TRBV9 and TRBJ1-1; D is unclear. Looked up from germline, CDR1 is SGDLS and CDR2 is YYNGEE. Trimming pared 6 bases from V and 0 bases from J, leaving 15 bases between. The CDR3 is made up of 15 amino acids. CDR3 amino acids: CASNSGGLLNTEAFF. The DNA for the CDR3 is TGTGCCAGCAACTCGGGAGGGCTCCTGAACACTGAAGCTTTCTTT.

The CDR3 sequence: CASSSQKYNEQFF. CDR3 sequence (DNA): TGTGCCAGCAGCAGCCAAAAATACAATGAGCAGTTCTTC. The chain joins TRBV7-2 to TRBJ2-1; no clear D. CDR3 size: 13 residues. CDR1 is SGHTA, CDR2 FQGNSA, per germline. The germline V and J ends were trimmed by 5 bases and 4 bases, with 9 bases remaining between them.

The chain is built from TRBV28 and TRBJ2-7; TRBD1 matches 9 bases. V was clipped by 3 bases and J by 3 bases; unmatched bases: 9. Germline CDR1 and CDR2: MDHEN and SYDVKM. This CDR3 spans 16 amino acids. This CDR3 reads CASSLMYGDRVYEQYF. CDR3 DNA: TGTGCCAGCAGTTTGATGTACGGGGACAGGGTCTACGAGCAGTACTTC.

The gene calls are TRBV6-4 and TRBJ1-2; tentative D call: TRBD1 (6 bases). V was shortened by 5 bases and J by 13 bases, with 17 bases between the two germline ends. Germline V gene lookup returns CDR1 MRHNA and CDR2 SNTAGT. This CDR3 spans 12 amino acids. The CDR3 region is CASSYPNRQATF. DNA of the CDR3: TGTGCCAGCAGTTACCCAAATCGACAGGCCACCTTC.

This clone was counted between two and nine times. This chain joins TRBV19 and TRBJ1-4, with a weak D call TRBD1 (5 bases). Looked up from germline, CDR1 is LNHDA and CDR2 is SQIVND (reference sequence). The CDR3 is 12 amino acids. V was pared by 7 bases and J by 10 bases, with 13 bases between. CDR3 sequence: CASIQAQGKLFF. The CDR3 DNA reads as TGTGCCAGTATCCAAGCCCAGGGAAAACTGTTTTTT.

The rearrangement joins TRBV6-5 to TRBJ2-3; perhaps TRBD2 as D (7 bases). CDR1 is MNHEY and CDR2 is SVGAGI in the germline V gene. The V gene lost 0 bases and the J gene lost 0 bases, with 10 bases spanning the gap. The CDR3 has 16 residues. CDR3 sequence (DNA): TGTGCCAGCAGTTACTCGGGGGGGACAAGCACAGATACGCAGTATTTT. Translating gives CASSYSGGTSTDTQYF.